The entry that follows covers one T cell receptor beta chain sequence. As yet, its antigen is unknown. The sample is drawn from a study of CD8+CD57+ T cells in acquired aplastic anemia. The study's findings and limits: Patients and controls shared roughly 30 CD8+ CDR3 sequences, which appeared highly expressed in patients and within their immunodominant clones.

The CDR3 covers 13 residues. The germline V and J ends were trimmed by 6 bases and 4 bases, with 13 bases remaining between them. Germline V gene data show CDR1 as MNHNS and CDR2 as SASEGT. Genomic DNA, the template, was used for profiling of the TCR beta VDJ and CDR3. TCRdb independently ran MiXCR on the reads; one entry per CDR3 protein. The sample holds 180,000 or so distinct CDR3 sequences, roughly 63% seen once. Individuals selected for sequencing had exhibited CD8+CD57+ cell expansion on flow cytometry. This clonotype was sampled from a human donor with aplastic anemia. The chain links TRBV6-1 to TRBJ2-7, with D uncertain. Material: sorted CD4+, CD8+, or CD8+CD57+ T cells (not recorded which) from PBMCs. The CDR3 loop reads CASRRGQRYEQYF. CDR3 DNA: TGTGCCAGCAGGCGAGGTCAAAGATACGAGCAGTACTTC.